Below, 20 T cell receptor beta chains from the same sample are listed, as sequenced in a study of molecular identifiers for immune sequencing clone quantification (dated by TCRdb to 2016 to 2018). The library was generated by PCR. The instrument given in TCRdb is Illumina HiSeq 4000. TCRdb reworked the public reads: Q25 trimming with fastp, MiXCR clone assembly, productive beta chains retained. Rows are combined by CDR3 protein, so each entry shows the most common genes and DNA. This sample lists just under 650,000 distinct CDR3 sequences; 15% to 20% were detected once. The top ten clonotypes cover 0.85% of the sample. Input material: naive CD8+ T cells from blood, with Jurkat cell RNA spiked in. According to the study, the label for this sample's cell subset or site signals: FACS-sorted CD8+CD4-CCR7+CD45RA+ naive T cells. All receptors derive from a human donor in good health. Some libraries in this study had Jurkat cell RNA spiked in.

Only one count was recorded for this clonotype. A much larger clone is a single base away; this may be a read error. V gene TRBV2 combines with J gene TRBJ1-1, with 7 bases identical to TRBD1. Germline CDR1 and CDR2: SNHLY and FYNNEI. This CDR3 has 16 residues. The DNA for the CDR3 is TGTGCCAGCAGAGACCCGGGACAGCCCCAGCACACTGAAGCTTCCTTT. It codes for CASRDPGQPQHTEASF.

V usage is TRBV11-2 and J usage is TRBJ2-3, with a weak D call TRBD2 (5 bases). The V end lost 7 bases, the J end lost 0 bases, and 14 bases lay between the germline ends. The CDR3 runs to 15 residues. The germline gives CDR1 SGHAT, CDR2 FQNNGV. The CDR3: CASTQAAASTDTQYF. As DNA, the CDR3 is TGTGCCAGCACCCAAGCGGCGGCTAGCACAGATACGCAGTATTTT.

This clonotype was observed at least ten times. The chain joins TRBV5-4 to TRBJ2-7; 9 nucleotides agree with TRBD1. Germline V CDR1 and CDR2: SGHNT, YYREEE (reference sequence). The CDR3 loop spans 15 amino acids. Trimming cost V 3 bases and J 2 bases; bases outside gene matches: 6. CDR3 in amino acids: CASSSEGQGTYEQYF. CDR3 nucleotide sequence: TGTGCCAGCAGCTCCGAGGGACAGGGTACCTACGAGCAGTACTTC.

This clonotype appeared many times. The chain recombines TRBV6-5 with TRBJ2-1, with 7 bases that match TRBD1. Unmatched junction bases numbered 7, after V lost 4 bases and J lost 4 bases. Germline V CDR1 and CDR2: MNHEY, SVGAGI. The CDR3 runs to 15 residues. CDR3 bases: TGTGCCAGCAGTTCCTCGGGACAGCCGTACAATGAGCAGTTCTTC. This gives the protein CASSSSGQPYNEQFF.

This clonotype was found a few times. The V and J genes are TRBV27 and TRBJ2-7; 11 bases fit TRBD2. Germline values: CDR1 MNHEY, CDR2 SMNVEV (reference sequence). CDR3 length equals 15 residues. J was trimmed by 0 bases and V by 7 bases; bases with no gene match: 5. The CDR3 loop is CASKTGTSGSYEQYF. The CDR3 DNA is TGTGCCAGCAAGACCGGGACTAGCGGCTCCTACGAGCAGTACTTC.

The chain recombines TRBV6-2 or TRBV6-3 with TRBJ2-5; D perhaps matches TRBD2 (6 bases). Germline V gene lookup returns CDR1 MNHEY and CDR2 SVGEGT. This CDR3 is 14 amino acids long. The V end lost 6 bases, the J end lost 2 bases, and 13 bases lay between the germline ends. CDR3 nucleotides: TGTGCCAGCAGCGCTCTCCGGGGGCAAGAGACCCAGTACTTC. This codes for CASSALRGQETQYF.

This clonotype showed up many times. The chain recombines TRBV11-2 with TRBJ2-7, with 8 bases that match TRBD2. Germline V CDR1 and CDR2: SGHAT, FQNNGV. The CDR3 length is 13 residues. V was pared by 5 bases and J by 4 bases, with 4 bases of the junction left unmatched. The CDR3 region has the DNA TGTGCCAGCAGCCTCCCGGGGGGGTACGAGCAGTACTTC. As protein: CASSLPGGYEQYF.

V gene TRBV19 combines with J gene TRBJ2-1, with 9 bases fitting TRBD2. The V gene end was trimmed by 5 bases and the J gene end by 2 bases; junction bases not matched to a gene: 4. Germline V gives CDR1 LNHDA, CDR2 SQIVND (reference sequence). The CDR3 runs 15 residues. The CDR3 region has the DNA TGTGCCAGTAGTCCCTCTAGCGGGGCCTACAATGAGCAGTTCTTC. Amino acids: CASSPSSGAYNEQFF.

Many counts were recorded for this clonotype. The V call is TRBV19, the J call TRBJ2-7; unclear D gene. Germline CDR1 LNHDA, CDR2 SQIVND (reference sequence). The CDR3 has 12 amino acids. Deletions cut 1 base from V and 6 bases from J, with 7 bases between. DNA of the CDR3: TGTGCCAGTAGTATAGGTCTGAGCGAGCAGTACTTC. Amino acid sequence: CASSIGLSEQYF.

The V gene is TRBV7-9, the J gene TRBJ2-1; D call uncertain. Trimming removed 4 bases from V and 5 bases from J, with 3 bases in between. Germline loops: CDR1 SEHNR, CDR2 FQNEAQ (reference sequence). The length of the CDR3 is 11 residues. The CDR3: CASSWNNEQFF. For the CDR3, the DNA is TGTGCCAGCAGCTGGAACAATGAGCAGTTCTTC.

This clonotype occurred many times. The rearrangement joins TRBV10-3 to TRBJ2-7; 7 positions agree with TRBD2. V was pared by 3 bases and J by 2 bases, with 7 bases of the junction left unmatched. The CDR3 length is 15 residues. The V gene's germline CDR1 is ENHRY and CDR2 SYGVKD. The CDR3, as DNA: TGTGCCATCAGTGACCTGACTAGCTCCCCCTACGAGCAGTACTTC. Its protein product is CAISDLTSSPYEQYF.

This clonotype was seen ten or more times. The chain combines TRBV27 with TRBJ2-7; D is unresolved. Between the trimmed V and J ends, which lost 3 bases and 1 base, there was a span of 7 bases. The CDR3 runs to 13 residues. Germline values: CDR1 MNHEY, CDR2 SMNVEV (reference sequence). The CDR3 spells CASSFTGSYEQYF. The DNA of the CDR3 is TGTGCCAGCAGTTTTACCGGTTCCTACGAGCAGTACTTC.

The table lists this clonotype with many counts. This sequence joins TRBV7-9 and TRBJ1-1; D gene ambiguous. The CDR3 has 12 residues. Between the trimmed V and J ends, which lost 11 bases and 6 bases, there was a span of 16 bases. The germline V gene has CDR1 SEHNR and CDR2 FQNEAQ (reference sequence). CDR3 nucleotide sequence: TGTGCCGAAGACGAGGATAAGGCTGAAGCTTTCTTT. It encodes CAEDEDKAEAFF. The full variable domain, rest sourced from reference TRBV7-9 and TRBJ1-1, is DTGVSQNPRHKITKRGQNVTFRCDPISEHNRLYWYRQTLGQGPEFLTYFQNEAQLEKSRLLSDRFSAERPKGSFSTLEIQRTEQGDSAMYLCAEDEDKAEAFFGQGTRLTVV.

About this clonotype itself: Relative to the germline gene, one junction end is altered; a read error may explain this. Written as DNA, the CDR3 is TGTGCTAGCAGCCCCATGACCGGGACAGGGGGCACAGATACGCAGTATTTT. Residues: CASSPMTGTGGTDTQYF. The chain recombines TRBV7-7 with TRBJ2-3, with 10 positions matching TRBD1. The CDR3 is 17 amino acids. The germline V gene has CDR1 SSHAT and CDR2 FNYEAQ (reference sequence).

In its sample, this clonotype was seen a few times. The chain combines TRBV20-1 with TRBJ2-7; D unresolved. Germline loops: CDR1 DFQATT, CDR2 SNEGSKA (reference sequence). Trimming took 5 bases from V and 2 from J, leaving 19 bases between them. This CDR3 comprises 15 residues. The CDR3 sequence: CSAYPTAELTYEQYF. In DNA form, the CDR3 reads TGCAGTGCTTATCCTACAGCTGAACTAACCTACGAGCAGTACTTC.

The table lists this clonotype with a few counts. V usage is TRBV7-9 and J usage is TRBJ1-2; the D gene is possibly TRBD1 (5 bases). Trimming pared 2 bases from V and 6 bases from J, leaving 19 bases between. Germline-derived CDR1 and CDR2 are SEHNR and FQNEAQ (reference sequence). The CDR3 is 16 amino acids. Here the CDR3 reads CASSLLGLGADDGYTF. The CDR3 coding sequence is TGTGCCAGCAGCTTACTCGGGTTAGGGGCAGACGATGGCTACACCTTC.

Worth noting for this clonotype: A much more abundant neighbour one base away suggests this may be a read error. The conserved phenylalanine or tryptophan is not found at the CDR3 terminus, so this likely reflects a read error. The chain recombines TRBV20-1 with TRBJ2-7; TRBD2 matches at 7 bases. Looked up from germline, CDR1 is DFQATT and CDR2 is SNEGSKA (reference sequence). The CDR3 spans 15 residues. V gave up 1 base and J gave up 0 bases; unmatched junction bases: 6. CDR3 sequence reads: CSARGGGTISYEQYL. DNA of the CDR3: TGCAGTGCTAGAGGGGGGGGGACTATCTCCTACGAGCAGTACCTC.

This clonotype was seen ten or more times. The chain carries TRBV29-1 and TRBJ2-7; 8 positions match TRBD2. Trimming cost V 1 base and J 6 bases; bases outside gene matches: 5. The germline V gene has CDR1 SQVTM and CDR2 ANQGSEA. The CDR3 is made up of 13 amino acids. The CDR3 DNA follows: TGCAGCGTTGAAGGGGCGGGAGGTTCCGAGCAGTACTTC. Its protein product is CSVEGAGGSEQYF.

With respect to this clonotype: Being one base from a much bigger clone, this may be a read error. Given the absence of the conserved phenylalanine or tryptophan at the CDR3 end, a read error is likely. The chain uses TRBV2 and TRBJ2-3; D call uncertain. CDR3 length: 15 amino acids. The germline V and J ends were trimmed by 1 base and 8 bases, with 16 bases remaining between them. The germline gives CDR1 SNHLY, CDR2 FYNNEI. The CDR3 loop is CASSEGSVAPGTQYS. DNA for the CDR3: TGTGCCAGCAGTGAAGGCTCGGTCGCTCCAGGTACGCAGTATTCT.

The gene calls are TRBV30 and TRBJ1-2; maybe TRBD1 (5 bases). The CDR3 runs to 16 residues. Trimming took off 0 bases at V and 8 bases at J, with 22 bases between the two ends. Looked up from germline, CDR1 is GTSNPN and CDR2 is SVGIG (reference sequence). The CDR3 is CAWSVDILTDKGGYTF. The CDR3 DNA is TGTGCCTGGAGTGTTGATATACTAACGGACAAGGGAGGCTACACCTTC. The full variable domain, with the rest looked up from reference TRBV30 and TRBJ1-2, is SQTIHQWPATLVQPVGSPLSLECTVEGTSNPNLYWYRQAAGRGLQLLFYSVGIGQISSEVPQNLSASRPQDRQFILSSKKLLLSDSGFYLCAWSVDILTDKGGYTFGSGTRLTVV.